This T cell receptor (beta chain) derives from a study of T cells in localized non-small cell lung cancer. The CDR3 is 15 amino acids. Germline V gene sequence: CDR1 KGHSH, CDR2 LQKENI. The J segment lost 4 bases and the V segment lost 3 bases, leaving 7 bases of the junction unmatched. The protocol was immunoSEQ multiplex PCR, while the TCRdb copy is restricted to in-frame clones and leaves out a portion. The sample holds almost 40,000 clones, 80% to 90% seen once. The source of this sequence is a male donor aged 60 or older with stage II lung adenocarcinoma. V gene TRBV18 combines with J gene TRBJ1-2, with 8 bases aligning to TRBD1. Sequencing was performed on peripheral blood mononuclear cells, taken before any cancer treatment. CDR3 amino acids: CASSPTGGWGYGYTF. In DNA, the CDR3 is TGTGCCAGCTCACCTACAGGGGGTTGGGGCTATGGCTACACCTTC.